This entry lists 30 T cell receptor beta chains sequenced from one sample in a study of CD8+CD57+ T cells in acquired aplastic anemia. CD8+CD57+ cell expansion had been shown by flow cytometry in patients chosen for sequencing. TCR beta VDJ and CDR3 were profiled, and genomic DNA was the template. TCRdb processed the reads anew with MiXCR; each CDR3 protein has one entry. Among roughly 280,000 distinct CDR3 sequences, 56% were seen once, and the ten largest hold 1.3%. Sample: sorted CD4+, CD8+, or CD8+CD57+ T cells (not recorded which) from PBMCs. The origin of the receptors is a human donor with aplastic anemia.

The chain recombines TRBV20-1 with TRBJ2-7; a weak D match, TRBD1 (6 bases). The CDR3 is made up of 14 amino acids. Per the germline V gene, CDR1 is DFQATT and CDR2 is SNEGSKA (reference sequence). Between the trimmed V and J ends, which lost 0 bases and 5 bases, there was a span of 14 bases. The CDR3 DNA is TGCAGTGCTAGAGAACAGGGCCCAATTCACGAGCAGTACTTC. Its protein is CSAREQGPIHEQYF.

The V call is TRBV12-3 or TRBV12-4, the J call TRBJ2-3; D may be TRBD2 (5 bases). The CDR3 is 16 residues long. The V and J ends lost 6 bases and 0 bases respectively, with 16 bases between them. The CDR3 nucleotides read TGTGCCAGCAGCCCCGGTAAGCGGAGTAGCACAGATACGCAGTATTTT. Its translation is CASSPGKRSSTDTQYF.

Ten or more counts support this clonotype. The chain carries TRBV2 and TRBJ2-7, with 10 nucleotides matching TRBD1. Germline CDR1 is SNHLY and CDR2 is FYNNEI. The CDR3 is 14 amino acids. The CDR3 DNA follows: TGTGCGAGTCGGGGGGACAGGGGTCCCTACGAGCAGTACTTC. Encoded protein: CASRGDRGPYEQYF. Together with reference TRBV2 and TRBJ2-7, the CDR3 gives the full variable domain: EPEVTQTPSHQVTQMGQEVILRCVPISNHLYFYWYRQILGQKVEFLVSFYNNEISEKSEIFDDQFSVERPDGSNFTLKIRSTKLEDSAMYFCASRGDRGPYEQYFGPGTRLTVT.

This sequence joins TRBV2 and TRBJ2-1; TRBD2 might be the D (5 bases). V was clipped by 6 bases and J by 1 base, with 22 bases between them. This CDR3 comprises 18 residues. Germline CDR1 SNHLY, CDR2 FYNNEI. CDR3 sequence: CASRHSAGRTPSYNEQFF. The CDR3 region has the DNA TGTGCCAGCAGACACTCGGCGGGTAGGACCCCTTCCTACAATGAGCAGTTCTTC.

This clonotype was recorded at least ten times. The chain has TRBV20-1 and TRBJ2-2, with 7 bases aligning to TRBD2. The CDR3 has 14 amino acids. V was clipped by 3 bases and J by 5 bases; unmatched bases: 6. Germline assignment: CDR1 DFQATT and CDR2 SNEGSKA (reference sequence). The CDR3 loop is CSARGGRWTGELFF. For the CDR3, the DNA is TGCAGTGCTAGGGGCGGGAGATGGACCGGGGAGCTGTTTTTT.

V gene TRBV7-3 combines with J gene TRBJ2-7; 16 positions match TRBD2. The CDR3 is 18 amino acids. V lost 5 bases and J lost 8; bases outside the gene matches: 15. Germline V CDR1 and CDR2: SGHTA, FQGTGA. In nucleotides, the CDR3 is TGTGCCAGCAGCGGAGCCGGGACTAGCGGGAGGGGAACCCCCAAGCAGTACTTC. As protein: CASSGAGTSGRGTPKQYF.

This clonotype has just a few counts. The chain couples TRBV25-1 to TRBJ2-6; D possibly corresponds to TRBD1 (6 bases). The CDR3 length is 17 residues. V was cut by 5 bases and J by 6 bases, with 20 bases left in between. Germline loops: CDR1 MGHDK, CDR2 SYGVNS. The DNA of the CDR3 is TGTGCCAGCAGTAGCCGGGACACCCAAAAAGTGGCCAACGTCCTGACTTTC. Amino acid sequence: CASSSRDTQKVANVLTF.

This sequence joins TRBV20-1 and TRBJ2-2; D possibly corresponds to TRBD2 (5 bases). The CDR3 extends over 17 amino acids. Germline CDR1 is DFQATT and CDR2 is SNEGSKA (reference sequence). Trimming removed 6 bases from V and 6 bases from J, with 26 bases in between. The CDR3 DNA reads TGCAGTGCCCGAGTCACGGAGGTGAGGGCCACCGCCGGGGAGCTGTTTTTT. Amino acids: CSARVTEVRATAGELFF.

The rearrangement joins TRBV20-1 to TRBJ2-6, with D perhaps being TRBD1 or TRBD2 (5 bases each). The CDR3 has 14 amino acids. The germline V gene encodes CDR1 DFQATT and CDR2 SNEGSKA (reference sequence). Trimming pared 3 bases from V and 4 bases from J, leaving 10 bases between. Here the CDR3 reads CSASRGPGANVLTF. CDR3 DNA sequence: TGCAGTGCTAGTCGGGGCCCCGGGGCCAACGTCCTGACTTTC.

This clonotype is a singleton in its sample. V and J are TRBV20-1 and TRBJ1-2; 7 bases match TRBD1. Germline values: CDR1 DFQATT, CDR2 SNEGSKA (reference sequence). Losses at the gene ends were 1 base for V and 4 bases for J; bases not matched to a gene: 6. The CDR3 is made up of 14 amino acids. The CDR3 loop reads CSARALRQGYGYTF. The CDR3 nucleotides read TGCAGTGCTAGAGCCCTGAGACAGGGCTATGGCTACACCTTC.

This clonotype was seen repeatedly, ten times or more. J is TRBJ2-7 and V is TRBV29-1; 7 bases are a match to TRBD2. CDR3 length: 13 residues. Germline V CDR1 and CDR2: SQVTM, ANQGSEA. V shed 4 bases and J 7 bases; nucleotides not matched to a gene: 10. CDR3 nucleotide sequence: TGCAGCGTTGTAAGCGGGGACCAGAGGGAGCAGTACTTC. It yields the protein CSVVSGDQREQYF.

In its sample, this clonotype was seen many times. The chain employs TRBV20-1 and TRBJ2-5; tentatively, D is TRBD2 (6 bases). Trimming took off 6 bases at V and 2 bases at J, with 16 bases between the two ends. This CDR3 comprises 14 residues. Per the germline V gene, CDR1 is DFQATT and CDR2 is SNEGSKA (reference sequence). CDR3 sequence: CSAEDWREQETQYF. CDR3 bases: TGCAGTGCCGAGGACTGGCGGGAACAAGAGACCCAGTACTTC.

The chain uses TRBV5-4 and TRBJ2-5, with D possibly being TRBD1 (6 bases). The V and J ends lost 4 bases and 3 bases respectively, with 13 bases between them. From germline, CDR1 is SGHNT and CDR2 YYREEE (reference sequence). The CDR3 contains 14 residues. CDR3 in amino acids: CASSTRDNEETQYF. DNA of the CDR3: TGTGCCAGCAGCACCCGGGACAACGAAGAGACCCAGTACTTC.

The chain combines TRBV12-3 or TRBV12-4 with TRBJ1-2; D is possibly TRBD1 (5 bases). This CDR3 has 16 residues. Trimming pared 6 bases from V and 1 base from J, leaving 18 bases between. CDR3: CASSQNLRALNYGYTF. In DNA, the CDR3 is TGTGCCAGCAGCCAAAACCTCAGGGCACTTAACTATGGCTACACCTTC.

This clonotype showed up many times. This rearrangement joins TRBV24-1 to TRBJ2-5, with D maybe TRBD1 (7 bases). The V end was cut by 5 bases, the J end by 1 base, with 28 bases between. The CDR3 is 20 amino acids. CDR1 is KGHDR, CDR2 SFDVKD, per germline. As DNA, the CDR3 is TGTGCCACCAGTGGAGTTACGGGAAGGTCCCAGGGGGGTACCCAAGAGACCCAGTACTTC. As protein: CATSGVTGRSQGGTQETQYF.

The chain recombines TRBV6-5 with TRBJ2-7; D uncertain. CDR1 is MNHEY, CDR2 SVGAGI, per germline. This CDR3 has 13 amino acids. Trimming stripped 2 bases from V and 7 bases from J, with 12 bases between. The CDR3 is CASSYDPTREQYF. As DNA, the CDR3 is TGTGCCAGCAGTTACGACCCTACGAGGGAGCAGTACTTC.

This clonotype was counted only a few times. The chain carries TRBV20-1 and TRBJ2-5, with TRBD1 identical over 7 bases. Germline-derived CDR1 and CDR2 are DFQATT and SNEGSKA (reference sequence). The V gene end was trimmed by 6 bases and the J gene end by 0 bases; junction bases not matched to a gene: 4. The CDR3 consists of 13 residues. DNA of the CDR3: TGCAGTGCCCGAGGACAGGACCAAGAGACCCAGTACTTC. Amino acid sequence: CSARGQDQETQYF.

This clonotype was recorded only once. CDR3 in DNA: TGCGCCAGCAGCTTGGATTGGGCTAAGATGAACACTGAAGCTTTCTTT. The encoded protein is CASSLDWAKMNTEAFF. The chain joins TRBV5-1 to TRBJ1-1, with D unresolved. Germline V gene lookup returns CDR1 SGHRS and CDR2 YFSETQ. The CDR3 is 16 residues long. The V end was cut by 0 bases, the J end by 0 bases, with 12 bases between.

The chain couples TRBV7-8 to TRBJ2-3; D uncertain. Germline-derived CDR1 and CDR2 are SGHVS and FQNEAQ. There are 13 residues in the CDR3. The V and J ends lost 1 base and 11 bases respectively, with 13 bases between them. Here the CDR3 reads CASSLGAYNEQYF. In DNA form, the CDR3 reads TGTGCCAGCAGCTTAGGAGCCTACAATGAGCAGTATTTT. Variable domain in full (rest from reference TRBV7-8 and TRBJ2-3): GAGVSQSPRYKVAKRGQDVALRCDPISGHVSLFWYQQALGQGPEFLTYFQNEAQLDKSGLPSDRFFAERPEGSVSTLKIQRTQQEDSAVYLCASSLGAYNEQYFGPGTRLTVL.

The chain links TRBV5-4 to TRBJ2-7; the match to TRBD2 covers 7 bases. Germline CDR1 and CDR2: SGHNT and YYREEE (reference sequence). The junction had 11 bases not matched to a gene; V was cut back by 4 bases and J by 1 base. The CDR3 covers 16 residues. The CDR3 is CASSDRRGGWSYEQYF. The CDR3, as DNA: TGTGCCAGCAGCGACCGTCGCGGGGGATGGTCCTACGAGCAGTACTTC.

The V gene is TRBV7-9, the J gene TRBJ2-3, with D tentatively TRBD1 (6 bases). With 5 bases removed from V and 2 bases from J, the gap between germline ends came to 8 bases. The germline V gene has CDR1 SEHNR and CDR2 FQNEAQ (reference sequence). The CDR3 runs 13 residues. The DNA of the CDR3 is TGTGCCAGCAGCCGACAGGTCACAGATACGCAGTATTTT. Translation: CASSRQVTDTQYF.

This clonotype was counted at least ten times. This chain connects TRBV7-2 to TRBJ2-7; perhaps TRBD1 as D (6 bases). Germline lookup yields CDR1 SGHTA and CDR2 FQGNSA. The CDR3 runs 14 residues. The V and J ends lost 5 bases and 1 base respectively, with 12 bases between them. DNA for the CDR3: TGTGCCAGCAGCCGCAGGGGAGCGTCCTACGAGCAGTACTTC. Translated: CASSRRGASYEQYF.

V is TRBV7-2 and J is TRBJ2-5, with D uncertain. The germline V gene encodes CDR1 SGHTA and CDR2 FQGNSA. The CDR3 totals 12 residues. Between the trimmed V and J ends, which lost 2 bases and 5 bases, there was a span of 6 bases. The CDR3 DNA follows: TGTGCCAGCAGCTTAAGGCGGGAGACCCAGTACTTC. Translated, it gives CASSLRRETQYF.

This chain's CDR3 is CASSIVVGDSPLHF. CDR3 DNA sequence: TGTGCCAGTAGTATAGTGGTCGGGGATTCACCCCTCCACTTT. This chain joins TRBV19 and TRBJ1-6, with D uncertain. CDR1 is LNHDA and CDR2 is SQIVND in the germline V gene (reference sequence). V lost 1 base, J lost 8 bases, and 9 bases lay in between. The CDR3 sequence is 14 residues long. Combining the CDR3 with reference TRBV19 and TRBJ1-6 gives the whole variable domain DGGITQSPKYLFRKEGQNVTLSCEQNLNHDAMYWYRQDPGQGLRLIYYSQIVNDFQKGDIAEGYSVSREKKESFPLTVTSAQKNPTAFYLCASSIVVGDSPLHFGNGTRLTVT.

Points on this clonotype: Sequence at one end of the junction differs from germline and may be a read error. CDR3 nucleotides: TGCGCCAGCAGTATAACAAGCGGGAGAAATGAGCGGTTCTTC. This gives the protein CASSITSGRNERFF. The rearrangement uses TRBV10-1 and TRBJ2-1, with 8 positions matching TRBD2. The CDR3 spans 14 residues. CDR1 and CDR2 (germline): WNHNN, SYGVQD (reference sequence).

V is TRBV4-1 and J is TRBJ2-7; TRBD1 matches 7 bases. The CDR3 totals 14 residues. The germline CDR1 and CDR2 sequences are MGHRA and YSYEKL. The V gene end was trimmed by 4 bases and the J gene end by 4 bases; junction bases not matched to a gene: 7. CDR3: CASSPRTGVYEQYF. The CDR3, as DNA: TGCGCCAGCAGCCCCAGAACAGGGGTGTACGAGCAGTACTTC.

The rearrangement uses TRBV12-3 or TRBV12-4 and TRBJ2-1, with TRBD1 as a possible D gene (6 bases). CDR3 size: 11 residues. Trimming pared 4 bases from V and 12 bases from J, leaving 10 bases between. The CDR3 sequence: CASSSLQGQFF. The DNA for the CDR3 is TGTGCCAGCAGTTCTTTACAGGGGCAGTTCTTC.

This clonotype was found many times. This chain links TRBV24-1 with TRBJ2-1; maybe TRBD2 (5 bases). The germline V gene has CDR1 KGHDR and CDR2 SFDVKD. V lost 8 bases to trimming and J lost 8 bases, with 15 bases between them. This CDR3 has 13 amino acids. The CDR3 bases are TGTGCCACCAAAGGAGAGCGAGCGGATGAGCAGTTCTTC. Its protein product is CATKGERADEQFF.

V usage is TRBV9 and J usage is TRBJ1-1; D gene unclear. CDR3 length equals 12 residues. Trimming stripped 3 bases from V and 5 bases from J, with 8 bases between. Germline CDR1 is SGDLS and CDR2 is YYNGEE. This CDR3 is CASSAKGTEAFF. CDR3 bases: TGTGCCAGCAGCGCTAAGGGTACTGAAGCTTTCTTT. Drawing the rest from reference TRBV9 and TRBJ1-1, the complete variable domain is DSGVTQTPKHLITATGQRVTLRCSPRSGDLSVYWYQQSLDQGLQFLIQYYNGEERAKGNILERFSAQQFPDLHSELNLSSLELGDSALYFCASSAKGTEAFFGQGTRLTVV.

This clonotype was picked up many times. The gene calls are TRBV24-1 and TRBJ2-3; TRBD1 agrees at 7 bases. Germline V gene lookup returns CDR1 KGHDR and CDR2 SFDVKD. V trimming: 4 bases; J trimming: 0 bases; junction bases outside the gene matches: 3. This CDR3 comprises 15 residues. The CDR3: CATSEGQTSTDTQYF. CDR3 DNA: TGTGCCACCAGTGAGGGACAGACTAGCACAGATACGCAGTATTTT.